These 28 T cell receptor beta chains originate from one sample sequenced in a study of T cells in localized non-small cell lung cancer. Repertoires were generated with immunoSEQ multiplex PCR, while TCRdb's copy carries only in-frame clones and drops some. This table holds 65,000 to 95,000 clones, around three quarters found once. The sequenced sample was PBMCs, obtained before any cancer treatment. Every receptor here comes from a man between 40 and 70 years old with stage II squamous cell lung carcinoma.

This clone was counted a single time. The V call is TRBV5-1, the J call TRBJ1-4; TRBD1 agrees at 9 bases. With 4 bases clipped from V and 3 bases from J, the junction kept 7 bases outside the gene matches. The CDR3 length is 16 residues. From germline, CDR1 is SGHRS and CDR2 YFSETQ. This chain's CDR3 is CASSPGDRDSNEKLFF. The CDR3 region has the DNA TGCGCCAGCAGCCCGGGGGACAGGGATTCTAATGAAAAACTGTTTTTT.

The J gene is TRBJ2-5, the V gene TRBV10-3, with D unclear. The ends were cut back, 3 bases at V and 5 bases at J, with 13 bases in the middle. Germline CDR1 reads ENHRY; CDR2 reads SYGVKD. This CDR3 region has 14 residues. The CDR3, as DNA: TGTGCCATCAGTGAAAGGCAGGTCGTGGAGACCCAGTACTTC. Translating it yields CAISERQVVETQYF.

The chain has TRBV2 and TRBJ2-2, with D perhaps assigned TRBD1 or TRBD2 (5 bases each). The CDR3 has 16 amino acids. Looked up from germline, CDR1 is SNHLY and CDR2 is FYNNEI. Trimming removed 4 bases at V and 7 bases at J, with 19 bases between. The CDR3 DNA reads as TGTGCCAGCAGTGTTTACGGGGCGGAGTTGGGCGGGGAGCTGTTTTTT. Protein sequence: CASSVYGAELGGELFF.

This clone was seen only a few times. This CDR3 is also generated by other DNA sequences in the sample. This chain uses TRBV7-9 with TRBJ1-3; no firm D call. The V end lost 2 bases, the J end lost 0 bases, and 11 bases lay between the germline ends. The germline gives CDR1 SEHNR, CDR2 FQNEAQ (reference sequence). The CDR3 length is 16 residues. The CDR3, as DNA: TGTGCCAGCAGCTTAAGTTCGGCAGCCTCTGGAAACACCATATATTTT. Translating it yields CASSLSSAASGNTIYF.

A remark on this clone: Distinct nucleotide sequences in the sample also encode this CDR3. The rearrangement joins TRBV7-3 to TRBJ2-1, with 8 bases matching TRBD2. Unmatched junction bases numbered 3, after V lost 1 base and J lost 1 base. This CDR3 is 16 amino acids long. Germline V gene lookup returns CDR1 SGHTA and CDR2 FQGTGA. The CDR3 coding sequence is TGTGCCAGCAGCTTAAATCCGGGGGGGTCCTACAATGAGCAGTTCTTC. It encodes CASSLNPGGSYNEQFF.

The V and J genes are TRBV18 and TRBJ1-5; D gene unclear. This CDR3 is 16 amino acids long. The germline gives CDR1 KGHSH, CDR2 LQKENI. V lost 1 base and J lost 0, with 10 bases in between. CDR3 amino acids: CASSPLPGSSNQPQHF. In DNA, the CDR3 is TGTGCCAGCTCACCACTTCCAGGATCTAGCAATCAGCCCCAGCATTTT.

The CDR3, as DNA: TGTGCCAGTAGTATAGGGCGTTTAACGGGAGAGAGGACCGGGGAGCTGTTTTTT. This translates into CASSIGRLTGERTGELFF. The V gene is TRBV19, the J gene TRBJ2-2; D perhaps matches TRBD2 (6 bases). The CDR3 loop spans 18 amino acids. Germline V CDR1 and CDR2: LNHDA, SQIVND (reference sequence). V lost 1 base to trimming and J lost 5 bases, with 20 bases between them.

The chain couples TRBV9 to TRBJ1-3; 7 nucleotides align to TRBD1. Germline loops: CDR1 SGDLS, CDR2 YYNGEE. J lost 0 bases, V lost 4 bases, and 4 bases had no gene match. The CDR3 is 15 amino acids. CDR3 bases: TGTGCCAGCAGCCTTGGGACAGACTCTGGAAACACCATATATTTT. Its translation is CASSLGTDSGNTIYF.

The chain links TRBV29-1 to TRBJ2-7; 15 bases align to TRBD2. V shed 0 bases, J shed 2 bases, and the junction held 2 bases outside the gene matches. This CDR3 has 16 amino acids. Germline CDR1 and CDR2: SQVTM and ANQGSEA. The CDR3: CSVEDGTSGRTYEQYF. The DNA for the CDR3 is TGCAGCGTTGAAGATGGGACTAGCGGGAGGACCTACGAGCAGTACTTC.

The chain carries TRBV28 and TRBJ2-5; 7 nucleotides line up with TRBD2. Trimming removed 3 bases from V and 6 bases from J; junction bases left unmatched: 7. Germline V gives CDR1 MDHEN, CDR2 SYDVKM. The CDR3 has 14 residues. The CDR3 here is CASSFGGGAKTQYF. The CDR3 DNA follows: TGTGCCAGCAGTTTCGGCGGGGGAGCAAAGACCCAGTACTTC.

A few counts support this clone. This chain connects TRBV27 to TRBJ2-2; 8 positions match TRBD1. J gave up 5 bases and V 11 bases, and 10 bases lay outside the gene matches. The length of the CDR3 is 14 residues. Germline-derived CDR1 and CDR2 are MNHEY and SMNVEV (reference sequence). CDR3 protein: CAVGTGGRTGELFF. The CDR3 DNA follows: TGTGCCGTAGGAACAGGGGGGAGGACCGGGGAGCTGTTTTTT.

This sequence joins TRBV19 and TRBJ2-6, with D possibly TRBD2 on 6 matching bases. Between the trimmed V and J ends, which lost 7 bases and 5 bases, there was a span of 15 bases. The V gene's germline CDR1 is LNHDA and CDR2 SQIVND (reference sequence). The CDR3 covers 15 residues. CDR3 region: CASTGVSKRANVLTF. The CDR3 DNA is TGTGCCAGTACGGGGGTCTCCAAAAGGGCCAACGTCCTGACTTTC.

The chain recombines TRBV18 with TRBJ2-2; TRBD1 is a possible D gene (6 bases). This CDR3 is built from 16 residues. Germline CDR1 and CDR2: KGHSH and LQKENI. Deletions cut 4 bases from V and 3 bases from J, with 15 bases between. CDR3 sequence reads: CASSQTDRSYTGELFF. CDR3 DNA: TGTGCCAGCTCACAAACTGACAGGAGTTACACCGGGGAGCTGTTTTTT.

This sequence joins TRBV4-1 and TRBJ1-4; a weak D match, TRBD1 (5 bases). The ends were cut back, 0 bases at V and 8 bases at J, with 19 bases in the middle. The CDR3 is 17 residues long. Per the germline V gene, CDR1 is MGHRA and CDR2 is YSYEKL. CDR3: CASSQDAPRAGGEKLFF. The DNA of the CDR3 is TGCGCCAGCAGCCAAGATGCCCCCCGGGCCGGGGGAGAAAAACTGTTTTTT.

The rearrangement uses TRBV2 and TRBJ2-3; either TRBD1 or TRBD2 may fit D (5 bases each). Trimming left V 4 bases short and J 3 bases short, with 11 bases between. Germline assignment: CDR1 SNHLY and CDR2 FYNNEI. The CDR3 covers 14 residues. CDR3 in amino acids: CASSGGTGTDTQYF. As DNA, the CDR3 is TGTGCCAGCAGTGGGGGGACCGGGACAGATACGCAGTATTTT.

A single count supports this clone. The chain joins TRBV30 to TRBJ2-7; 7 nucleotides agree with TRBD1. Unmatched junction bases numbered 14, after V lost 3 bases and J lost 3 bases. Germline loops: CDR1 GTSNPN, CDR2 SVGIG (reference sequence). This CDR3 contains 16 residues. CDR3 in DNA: TGTGCCTGGAGCCCCGAGGGTTGGACAGGCGTCTACGAGCAGTACTTC. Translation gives CAWSPEGWTGVYEQYF.

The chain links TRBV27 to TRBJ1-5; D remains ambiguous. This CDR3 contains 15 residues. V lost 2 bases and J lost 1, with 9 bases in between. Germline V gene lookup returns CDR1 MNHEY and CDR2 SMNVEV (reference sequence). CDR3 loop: CASSLEGVSNQPQHF. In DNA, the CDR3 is TGTGCCAGCAGTTTAGAGGGAGTGAGCAATCAGCCCCAGCATTTT.

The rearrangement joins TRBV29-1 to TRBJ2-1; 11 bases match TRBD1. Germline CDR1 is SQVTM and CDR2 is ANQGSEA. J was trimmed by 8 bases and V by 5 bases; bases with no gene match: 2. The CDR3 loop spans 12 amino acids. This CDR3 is CSVRTGGDEQFF. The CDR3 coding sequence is TGCAGCGTTAGGACAGGGGGCGATGAGCAGTTCTTC.

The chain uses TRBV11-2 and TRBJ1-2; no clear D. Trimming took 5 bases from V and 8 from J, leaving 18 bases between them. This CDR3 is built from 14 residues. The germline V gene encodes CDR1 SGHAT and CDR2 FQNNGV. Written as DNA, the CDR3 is TGTGCCAGCAGCCCCCGTGGCGGCGGTAGCGGCTACACCTTC. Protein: CASSPRGGGSGYTF.

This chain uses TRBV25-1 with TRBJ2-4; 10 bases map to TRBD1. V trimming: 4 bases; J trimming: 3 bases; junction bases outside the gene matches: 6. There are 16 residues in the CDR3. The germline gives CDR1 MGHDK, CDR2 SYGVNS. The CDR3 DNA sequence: TGTGCCAGCAGTGTCCCGGGACAGGGGAACAAAAACATTCAGTACTTC. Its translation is CASSVPGQGNKNIQYF. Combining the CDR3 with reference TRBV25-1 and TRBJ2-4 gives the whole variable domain EADIYQTPRYLVIGTGKKITLECSQTMGHDKMYWYQQDPGMELHLIHYSYGVNSTEKGDLSSESTVSRIRTEHFPLTLESARPSHTSQYLCASSVPGQGNKNIQYFGAGTRLSVL.

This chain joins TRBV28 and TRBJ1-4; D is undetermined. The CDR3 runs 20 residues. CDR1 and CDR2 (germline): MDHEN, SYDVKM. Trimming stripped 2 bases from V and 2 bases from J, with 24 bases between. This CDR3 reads CASSLKNGILILGTNEKLFF. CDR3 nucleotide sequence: TGTGCCAGCAGTTTAAAGAACGGCATCCTGATCTTAGGGACTAATGAAAAACTGTTTTTT.

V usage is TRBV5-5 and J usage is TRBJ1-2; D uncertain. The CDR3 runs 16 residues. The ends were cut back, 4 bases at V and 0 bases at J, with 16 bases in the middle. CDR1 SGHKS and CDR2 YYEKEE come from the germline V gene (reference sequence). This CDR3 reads CASSRTSATSNYGYTF. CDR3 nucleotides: TGTGCCAGCAGCCGAACTTCCGCAACATCTAACTATGGCTACACCTTC.

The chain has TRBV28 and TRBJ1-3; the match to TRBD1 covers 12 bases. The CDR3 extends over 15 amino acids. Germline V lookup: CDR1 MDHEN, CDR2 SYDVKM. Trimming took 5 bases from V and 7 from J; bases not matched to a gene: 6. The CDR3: CASSGTGGLKNTIYF. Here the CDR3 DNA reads TGTGCCAGCAGTGGGACAGGGGGCCTCAAGAACACCATATATTTT.

The CDR3 protein is CASSRTSGTVGGKLFF. The CDR3 DNA sequence: TGTGCCAGCAGCCGTACTTCCGGGACAGTAGGGGGAAAACTGTTTTTT. The V gene is TRBV7-2, the J gene TRBJ1-4; 7 bases align to TRBD1. The germline V gene encodes CDR1 SGHTA and CDR2 FQGNSA. The CDR3 is 16 amino acids. Trimming cost V 5 bases and J 10 bases; bases outside gene matches: 16.

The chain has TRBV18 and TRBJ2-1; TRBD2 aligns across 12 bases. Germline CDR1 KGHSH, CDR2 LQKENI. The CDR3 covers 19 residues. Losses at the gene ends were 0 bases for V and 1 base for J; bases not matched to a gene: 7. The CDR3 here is CASSPPRLAGGPSYNEQFF. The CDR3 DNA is TGTGCCAGCTCACCACCGCGGCTAGCGGGAGGGCCGTCCTACAATGAGCAGTTCTTC. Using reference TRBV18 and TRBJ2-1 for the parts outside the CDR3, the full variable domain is NAGVMQNPRHLVRRRGQEARLRCSPMKGHSHVYWYRQLPEEGLKFMVYLQKENIIDESGMPKERFSAEFPKEGPSILRIQQVVRGDSAAYFCASSPPRLAGGPSYNEQFFGPGTRLTVL.

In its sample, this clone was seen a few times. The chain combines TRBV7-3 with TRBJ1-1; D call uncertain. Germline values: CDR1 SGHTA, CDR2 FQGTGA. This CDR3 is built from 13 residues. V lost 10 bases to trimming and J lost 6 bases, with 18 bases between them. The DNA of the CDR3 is TGTGCCACCGCACCAGGTGGCTTGGCTGAAGCTTTCTTT. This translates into CATAPGGLAEAFF.

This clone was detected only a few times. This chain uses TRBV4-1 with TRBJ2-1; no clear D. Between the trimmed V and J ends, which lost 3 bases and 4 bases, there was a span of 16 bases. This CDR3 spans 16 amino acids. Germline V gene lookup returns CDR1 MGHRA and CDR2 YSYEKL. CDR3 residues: CASSHLDLLDYNEQFF. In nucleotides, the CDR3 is TGCGCCAGCAGCCACCTAGACCTACTGGATTACAATGAGCAGTTCTTC.

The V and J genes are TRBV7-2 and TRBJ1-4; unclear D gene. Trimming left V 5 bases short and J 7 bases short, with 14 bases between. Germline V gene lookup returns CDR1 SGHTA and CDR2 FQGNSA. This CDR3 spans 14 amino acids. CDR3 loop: CASSGYRTLEKLFF. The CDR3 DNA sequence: TGTGCCAGCAGCGGATACCGTACCCTTGAAAAACTGTTTTTT.